This T cell receptor (beta chain) was recovered during a study of control samples from healthy donors and cancer patients (dated by TCRdb to about 2020). A word on this clone: It has no known antigen specificity. No much larger clonotype is one base removed from it; base qualities were not supplied.

The receptor library was made with the immunoSEQ multiplex PCR assay. The source is immuneACCESS, and TCRdb retained only in-frame sequences with V and J called. Part of the clones is not carried over; for the studies checked, unresolved V genes explain less than half of this, and the remainder is unexplained. The sample profile shows approximately 70,000 clones; approximately 88% of them were found once. Roughly 15% of the sample comes from the top ten. CDR1 and CDR2, per the germline V gene, are SGDLS and YYNGEE. From its cysteine to its phenylalanine, the CDR3 spans 15 amino acids. The DNA shown is the 45-base CDR3, in frame from base 1. V trim: 3 bases; J trim: 2 bases; unmatched bases: 6.

Recombination connected TRBV9 to TRBJ2-7; 9 bases in the junction line up with TRBD2. This sequence originates from a man aged 45-65 years in good health. The sample comprised blood. Here the CDR3 is given as CASSGDIAGAYEQYF. Here is the DNA: TGTGCCAGCAGCGGTGATATAGCGGGGGCCTACGAGCAGTACTTC.